This paragraph covers one T cell receptor (beta chain) sequence. This CDR3 has 15 residues. CDR1 and CDR2 from the germline V gene are SGDLS and YYNGEE. V lost 0 bases and J lost 2; bases outside the gene matches: 4. Assay used: immunoSEQ multiplex PCR; TCRdb lists only in-frame clones, some missing. The table records under 55,000 clones, 70% to 80% of them present only once. The sample comes from a study of blood T cell repertoires in COVID-19. The sequenced material came from peripheral blood. The chain joins TRBV9 to TRBJ2-5, with 7 nucleotides matching TRBD2. The origin of this receptor is a man between 65 and 79 years old with acute or convalescent COVID-19. The CDR3 region is CASSVAGGPQETQYF. The CDR3 coding sequence is TGTGCCAGCAGCGTAGCGGGGGGACCTCAAGAGACCCAGTACTTC.